The 9 T cell receptor beta chains below come from one sample, sequenced in a study of T cells in Graves' hyperthyroidism and ophthalmopathy. RNA transcripts gave rise to amplified TCR beta CDR3 regions. Using the HTBI primer set, a first-round RT-PCR was run on the TCR CDR3. TCRdb reprocessed the multiplex PCR reads with MiXCR, giving one entry per CDR3 protein. The table shows around 600,000 distinct CDR3 sequences, with 45% occurring only once. The sequencing sample was made of peripheral blood or thyroid tissue (not recorded which). The source is an adult man with Graves' disease, either hyperthyroidism or ophthalmopathy (not recorded which).

This chain connects TRBV2 to TRBJ1-2; D call uncertain. Trimming cost V 8 bases and J 0 bases, with 13 bases left between them. CDR1 is SNHLY, CDR2 FYNNEI, per germline. This CDR3 spans 14 amino acids. CDR3 nucleotide sequence: TGTGCCAGCCAAGCCCGGGCAGCTAACTATGGCTACACCTTC. Amino acid sequence: CASQARAANYGYTF.

The chain joins TRBV6-5 to TRBJ1-1; 7 nucleotides agree with TRBD1. The ends lost 6 bases at V and 10 bases at J; junction bases unmatched: 8. CDR1 is MNHEY, CDR2 SVGAGI, per germline. CDR3 length: 12 residues. This CDR3 is CASRGTDYGAFF. The DNA of the CDR3 is TGTGCCAGCAGGGGGACAGACTACGGAGCTTTCTTT.

Here the CDR3 DNA reads TGTGCCAGCAGTAAAGGGGACTTGGGCAATCAGCCCCAGCATTTT. This gives the protein CASSKGDLGNQPQHF. The rearrangement joins TRBV12-3 or TRBV12-4 to TRBJ1-5, with TRBD1 as a possible D gene (5 bases). There are 15 residues in the CDR3. V was shortened by 5 bases and J by 2 bases, with 13 bases between the two germline ends.

This chain joins TRBV2 and TRBJ2-2; 11 positions match TRBD1. Germline CDR1 and CDR2: SNHLY and FYNNEI. The trim removed 3 bases at V and 3 bases at J, leaving 9 bases unmatched. This CDR3 is 18 amino acids long. The CDR3 spells CASSERTGGVSDTGELFF. CDR3 sequence (DNA): TGTGCCAGCAGTGAGAGGACAGGGGGCGTATCAGACACCGGGGAGCTGTTTTTT.

V is TRBV7-2 and J is TRBJ1-5; a weak D match, TRBD1 (6 bases). V was trimmed by 5 bases and J by 9 bases, leaving 20 bases between them. CDR1 and CDR2 from the germline V gene are SGHTA and FQGNSA. This CDR3 spans 15 amino acids. DNA of the CDR3: TGTGCCAGCAGCCCTCAGGTCGGCAGGGGATCGCCCCAGCATTTT. Residues: CASSPQVGRGSPQHF.

The rearrangement joins TRBV24-1 to TRBJ1-5; D perhaps matches TRBD1 (5 bases). The V end lost 9 bases, the J end lost 0 bases, and 14 bases lay between the germline ends. There are 15 residues in the CDR3. The germline gives CDR1 KGHDR, CDR2 SFDVKD. The CDR3 region has the DNA TGTGCCACCTCCGGGACTGAGGATAGCAATCAGCCCCAGCATTTT. This sequence encodes CATSGTEDSNQPQHF.

Points on this clonotype: With a far larger clone one base away, a read error is the likely cause. V and J are TRBV11-1 and TRBJ1-1; D remains ambiguous. Germline CDR1 SGHAT, CDR2 FQDESV (reference sequence). The CDR3 length is 13 residues. This CDR3 reads CASSPDVNAEAFF. In DNA form, the CDR3 reads TGTGCCAGCAGCCCGGACGTGAACGCTGAAGCTTTCTTT. Based on the CDR3 plus reference TRBV11-1 and TRBJ1-1, the full variable domain is EAEVAQSPRYKITEKSQAVAFWCDPISGHATLYWYRQILGQGPELLVQFQDESVVDDSQLPKDRFSAERLKGVDSTLKIQPAELGDSAMYLCASSPDVNAEAFFGQGTRLTVV.

This clonotype showed up just a few times. The rearrangement joins TRBV5-1 to TRBJ1-4; weak D call: TRBD1 (5 bases). Trimming removed 3 bases at V and 7 bases at J, with 13 bases between. CDR1 SGHRS and CDR2 YFSETQ come from the germline V gene. The CDR3 is 14 amino acids. CDR3 in amino acids: CASSSGGASEKLFF. In DNA, the CDR3 is TGCGCCAGCAGCTCGGGGGGAGCAAGTGAAAAACTGTTTTTT.

Only a few counts were recorded for this clonotype. The chain is built from TRBV12-3 or TRBV12-4 and TRBJ1-3, with 7 positions matching TRBD1. The CDR3 is 15 amino acids. The J segment lost 3 bases and the V segment lost 6 bases, leaving 8 bases of the junction unmatched. The CDR3 nucleotides are TGTGCCAGCAGGGACCGGGACAGTGGTGGAAACACCATATATTTT. It is translated as CASRDRDSGGNTIYF.